The 19 T cell receptor beta chains in this list originate from one sample, sequenced in a study of cytomegalovirus exposure and HLA in healthy donors. The PCR was carried out with 60 Vbeta primers and 13 Jbeta primers. Produced via immunoSEQ multiplex PCR; TCRdb's table is partial and in-frame only. The table lists 95,000 to 150,000 clones, 66% of them singletons. Sequences were obtained from PBMCs. The source is a man between 18 and 29 years old in good health and CMV-seronegative.

The genes are TRBV19 and TRBJ2-6, with D tentatively TRBD1 (5 bases). The CDR3 is made up of 14 amino acids. Per germline, CDR1 LNHDA and CDR2 SQIVND (reference sequence). V was pared by 7 bases and J by 4 bases, with 11 bases between. The CDR3 nucleotides read TGTGCCAGTAAGACCCAGGGAGGGGCCAACGTCCTGACTTTC. Its translation is CASKTQGGANVLTF.

This chain links TRBV2 with TRBJ2-5; 8 nucleotides line up with TRBD1. J lost 1 base, V lost 2 bases, and 9 bases had no gene match. The CDR3 spans 17 residues. In germline, CDR1 is SNHLY, CDR2 FYNNEI. For the CDR3, the DNA is TGTGCCAGCAGTGAATGGAGGGGACAGGCTTTCCAAGAGACCCAGTACTTC. Its translation: CASSEWRGQAFQETQYF.

This clone was observed a few times. The rearrangement uses TRBV28 and TRBJ1-2, with D possibly being TRBD1 (5 bases). Trimming took off 3 bases at V and 3 bases at J, with 8 bases between the two ends. Looked up from germline, CDR1 is MDHEN and CDR2 is SYDVKM. The CDR3 extends over 13 amino acids. DNA for the CDR3: TGTGCCAGCAGTTTGGACACCGACTATGGCTACACCTTC. This sequence encodes CASSLDTDYGYTF.

The chain has TRBV2 and TRBJ2-7; 8 bases fit TRBD2. The CDR3 has 19 residues. The junction had 19 bases not matched to a gene; V was cut back by 3 bases and J by 3 bases. CDR1 SNHLY and CDR2 FYNNEI come from the germline V gene. This CDR3 is CASSDLIFGTRFEDYEQYF. The DNA for the CDR3 is TGTGCCAGCAGTGATCTAATCTTCGGGACTAGGTTTGAGGACTACGAGCAGTACTTC.

The chain combines TRBV4-2 with TRBJ1-5, with no clear D. V was shortened by 2 bases and J by 5 bases, with 10 bases between the two germline ends. Germline assignment: CDR1 LGHNA and CDR2 YNFKEQ. This CDR3 is 14 amino acids long. CDR3 in DNA: TGTGCCAGCAGCCAAAGAGCCCGGGATCAGCCCCAGCATTTT. Amino acids: CASSQRARDQPQHF.

This clone was seen only a few times. The gene calls are TRBV29-1 and TRBJ2-6, with D possibly TRBD2 on 6 matching bases. The CDR3 contains 13 residues. Germline lookup yields CDR1 SQVTM and CDR2 ANQGSEA. V was shortened by 0 bases and J by 10 bases, with 10 bases between the two germline ends. The CDR3 bases are TGCAGCGTTGAAGAGGGAGGCCTTAACGTCCTGACTTTC. It is translated as CSVEEGGLNVLTF.

The V call is TRBV7-9, the J call TRBJ1-1; D perhaps matches TRBD1 (5 bases). The V gene lost 3 bases and the J gene lost 3 bases, with 11 bases spanning the gap. This CDR3 is 14 amino acids long. Germline V CDR1 and CDR2: SEHNR, FQNEAQ (reference sequence). The CDR3 spells CASSLGGGDTEAFF. CDR3 sequence (DNA): TGTGCCAGCAGCTTGGGGGGAGGGGACACTGAAGCTTTCTTT.

This clone was seen a few times. The chain has TRBV13 and TRBJ2-1; 9 nucleotides agree with TRBD1. After removal of 4 bases from V and 1 base from J, the junction contained 11 bases not matched to a gene. Germline CDR1 and CDR2: PRHDT and FYEKMQ (reference sequence). This CDR3 spans 18 amino acids. The CDR3 nucleotides read TGTGCCAGCAGCTCCCGGCTAAAGACAGGGGGGTCCTACAATGAGCAGTTCTTC. Amino acids: CASSSRLKTGGSYNEQFF.

This rearrangement joins TRBV5-1 to TRBJ2-7; TRBD2 agrees at 7 bases. In germline, CDR1 is SGHRS, CDR2 YFSETQ. The CDR3 has 18 residues. Trimming took 3 bases from V and 2 from J; bases not matched to a gene: 17. For the CDR3, the DNA is TGCGCCAGCAGCTCTCAGTGGGCGTCAGCGGGGCTCGCCTACGAGCAGTACTTC. As protein: CASSSQWASAGLAYEQYF.

V gene TRBV27 combines with J gene TRBJ1-5; D gene unclear. V gave up 4 bases and J gave up 4 bases, with 5 bases separating them. The germline V gene has CDR1 MNHEY and CDR2 SMNVEV (reference sequence). The CDR3 runs 12 residues. CDR3 residues: CASSSRNQPQHF. The CDR3 nucleotides read TGTGCCAGCAGTTCTAGGAATCAGCCCCAGCATTTT.

The rearrangement links TRBV10-1 to TRBJ1-1; maybe TRBD1 (6 bases). The germline V gene encodes CDR1 WNHNN and CDR2 SYGVQD (reference sequence). V shed 3 bases and J shed 8 bases, with 13 bases lying between them. CDR3 length: 13 residues. CDR3 DNA sequence: TGCGCCAGCAGTGAACACGACGGGACAGAAGCTTTCTTT. Its protein product is CASSEHDGTEAFF.

The chain employs TRBV11-2 and TRBJ2-2, with TRBD2 as a possible D gene (6 bases). V was clipped by 1 base and J by 4 bases, with 10 bases between them. This CDR3 contains 15 residues. The V gene's germline CDR1 is SGHAT and CDR2 FQNNGV. The CDR3 here is CASSLGWTITGELFF. In nucleotides, the CDR3 is TGTGCCAGCAGCTTAGGCTGGACTATCACCGGGGAGCTGTTTTTT.

The chain couples TRBV7-8 to TRBJ2-6; 8 bases line up with TRBD1. Looked up from germline, CDR1 is SGHVS and CDR2 is FQNEAQ. The CDR3 runs 16 residues. Trimming removed 5 bases from V and 3 bases from J; junction bases left unmatched: 6. The CDR3 is CASSSRGPGGANVLTF. The CDR3 DNA reads as TGTGCCAGCAGCAGCAGGGGGCCGGGTGGGGCCAACGTCCTGACTTTC.

This clone was detected once. The J gene is TRBJ1-2, the V gene TRBV19, with D perhaps TRBD1 (6 bases). Per germline, CDR1 LNHDA and CDR2 SQIVND (reference sequence). V shed 2 bases and J shed 4 bases, with 11 bases lying between them. This CDR3 contains 14 residues. The CDR3 here is CASSIQGKVYGYTF. The DNA of the CDR3 is TGTGCCAGTAGTATACAGGGGAAGGTCTATGGCTACACCTTC. Using reference TRBV19 and TRBJ1-2 for the parts outside the CDR3, the full variable domain is DGGITQSPKYLFRKEGQNVTLSCEQNLNHDAMYWYRQDPGQGLRLIYYSQIVNDFQKGDIAEGYSVSREKKESFPLTVTSAQKNPTAFYLCASSIQGKVYGYTFGSGTRLTVV.

The sample holds a few counts of this clone. This chain connects TRBV7-9 to TRBJ2-1, with 9 positions matching TRBD2. With 1 base clipped from V and 5 bases from J, the junction kept 6 bases outside the gene matches. The CDR3 covers 16 residues. The germline gives CDR1 SEHNR, CDR2 FQNEAQ (reference sequence). The CDR3 DNA follows: TGTGCCAGCAGCTTAGGGCAGGGCGGGGGGGACAATGAGCAGTTCTTC. Residues: CASSLGQGGGDNEQFF. Full variable domain (remainder filled in from reference TRBV7-9 and TRBJ2-1): DTGVSQNPRHKITKRGQNVTFRCDPISEHNRLYWYRQTLGQGPEFLTYFQNEAQLEKSRLLSDRFSAERPKGSFSTLEIQRTEQGDSAMYLCASSLGQGGGDNEQFFGPGTRLTVL.

The V call is TRBV5-8, the J call TRBJ2-7; the D gene is possibly TRBD2 (5 bases). V was pared by 0 bases and J by 3 bases, with 13 bases between. Germline V gene data show CDR1 as SGHTS and CDR2 as YDEGEE. The CDR3 covers 15 residues. The CDR3 DNA follows: TGTGCCAGCAGCTTGGGTTCGGGGTTACGCTACGAGCAGTACTTC. This translates into CASSLGSGLRYEQYF.

This chain uses TRBV27 with TRBJ2-7; 7 bases align to TRBD2. Losses at the gene ends were 3 bases for V and 4 bases for J; bases not matched to a gene: 3. The CDR3 covers 13 residues. CDR1 is MNHEY, CDR2 SMNVEV, per germline (reference sequence). The CDR3 coding sequence is TGTGCCAGCAGTTTCACGGGGGGATACGAGCAGTACTTC. It codes for CASSFTGGYEQYF.

This clone was seen once. The CDR3 DNA sequence: TGTGCCAGCAGCTTTTCTAGCGGGATCGACGAGCAGTACTTC. As protein: CASSFSSGIDEQYF. The chain carries TRBV7-2 and TRBJ2-7; 9 bases align to TRBD2. CDR3 length: 14 residues. V trimming: 3 bases; J trimming: 5 bases; junction bases outside the gene matches: 5. Germline values: CDR1 SGHTA, CDR2 FQGNSA.

The chain is built from TRBV27 and TRBJ2-1; 9 bases are shared with TRBD1. V lost 8 bases and J lost 1; bases outside the gene matches: 3. There are 14 residues in the CDR3. CDR1 MNHEY and CDR2 SMNVEV come from the germline V gene (reference sequence). CDR3 amino acids: CASGGQGSYNEQFF. DNA of the CDR3: TGTGCCAGCGGGGGACAGGGATCCTACAATGAGCAGTTCTTC.